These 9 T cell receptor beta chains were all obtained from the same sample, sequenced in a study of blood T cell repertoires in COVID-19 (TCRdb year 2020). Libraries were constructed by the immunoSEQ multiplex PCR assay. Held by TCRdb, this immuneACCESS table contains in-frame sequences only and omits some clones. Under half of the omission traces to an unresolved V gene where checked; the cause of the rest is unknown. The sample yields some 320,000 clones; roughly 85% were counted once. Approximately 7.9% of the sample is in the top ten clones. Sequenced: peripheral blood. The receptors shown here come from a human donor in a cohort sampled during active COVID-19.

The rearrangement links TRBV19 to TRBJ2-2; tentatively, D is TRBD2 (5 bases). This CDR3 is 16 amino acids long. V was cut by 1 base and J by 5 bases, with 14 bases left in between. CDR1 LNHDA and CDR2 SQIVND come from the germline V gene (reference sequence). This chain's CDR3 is CASSIGGYGITGELFF. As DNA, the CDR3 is TGTGCCAGTAGTATAGGAGGGTACGGGATTACCGGGGAGCTGTTTTTT.

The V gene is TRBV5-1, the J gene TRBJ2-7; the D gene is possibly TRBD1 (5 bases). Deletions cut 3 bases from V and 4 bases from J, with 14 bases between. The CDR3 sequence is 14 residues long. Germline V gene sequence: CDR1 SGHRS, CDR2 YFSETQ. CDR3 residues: CASSSQGVLYEQYF. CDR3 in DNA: TGCGCCAGCAGCTCCCAGGGCGTCTTATACGAGCAGTACTTC.

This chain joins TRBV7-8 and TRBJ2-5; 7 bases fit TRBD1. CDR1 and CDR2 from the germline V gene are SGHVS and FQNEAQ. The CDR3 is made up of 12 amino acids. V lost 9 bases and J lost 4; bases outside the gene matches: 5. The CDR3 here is CASATGPETQYF. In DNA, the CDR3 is TGTGCCAGTGCGACAGGGCCAGAGACCCAGTACTTC.

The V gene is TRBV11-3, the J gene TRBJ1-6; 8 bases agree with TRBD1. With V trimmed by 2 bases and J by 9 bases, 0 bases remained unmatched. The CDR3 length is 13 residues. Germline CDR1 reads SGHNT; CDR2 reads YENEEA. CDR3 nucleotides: TGTGCCAGCAGCTTAACAGGGGGTTCACCCCTCCACTTT. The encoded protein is CASSLTGGSPLHF.

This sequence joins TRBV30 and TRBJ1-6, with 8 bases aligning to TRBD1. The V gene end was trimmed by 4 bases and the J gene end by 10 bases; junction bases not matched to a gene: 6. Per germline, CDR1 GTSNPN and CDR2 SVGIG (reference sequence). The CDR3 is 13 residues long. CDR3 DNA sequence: TGTGCCTGGACAGCAGGGGGCTTATCACCCCTCCACTTT. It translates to CAWTAGGLSPLHF.

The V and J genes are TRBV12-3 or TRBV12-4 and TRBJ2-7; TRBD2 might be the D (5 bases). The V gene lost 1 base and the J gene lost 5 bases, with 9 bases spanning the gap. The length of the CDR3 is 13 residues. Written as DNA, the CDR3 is TGTGCCAGCAGTTTAGGAGGGTTCGACGAGCAGTACTTC. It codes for CASSLGGFDEQYF.

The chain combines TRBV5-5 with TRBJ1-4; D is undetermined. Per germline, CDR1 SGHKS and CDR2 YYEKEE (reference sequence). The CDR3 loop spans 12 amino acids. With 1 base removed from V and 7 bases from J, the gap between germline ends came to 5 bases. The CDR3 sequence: CASSLRGEKLFF. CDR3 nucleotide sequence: TGTGCCAGCAGCTTGCGGGGTGAAAAACTGTTTTTT.

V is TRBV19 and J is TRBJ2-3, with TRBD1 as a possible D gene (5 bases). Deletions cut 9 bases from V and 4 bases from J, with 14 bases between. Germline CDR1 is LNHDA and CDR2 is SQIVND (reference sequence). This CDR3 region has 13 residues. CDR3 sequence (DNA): TGTGCCAGCAGACGTGTACAGGCAGATACGCAGTATTTT. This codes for CASRRVQADTQYF.

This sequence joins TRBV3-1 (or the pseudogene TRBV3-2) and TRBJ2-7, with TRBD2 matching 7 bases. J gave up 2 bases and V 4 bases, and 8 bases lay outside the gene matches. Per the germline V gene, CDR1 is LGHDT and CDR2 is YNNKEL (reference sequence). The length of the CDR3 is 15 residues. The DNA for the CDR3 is TGTGCCAGCAGCCTACCTTCTGCGGGGGCCTACGAGCAGTACTTC. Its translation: CASSLPSAGAYEQYF.